One T cell receptor beta chain is described in this entry. Antigen: not known. The same CDR3 can be traced to other DNA sequences in this sample. CDR1 is MNHEY and CDR2 is SMNVEV in the germline V gene (reference sequence). Trimming took 3 bases from V and 3 from J; bases not matched to a gene: 2. CDR3 length: 14 residues. These data belong to a study of shared clonotypes between healthy human individuals. Study-wide results and caveats: Generally, estimated richness proved larger in naive subsets than it did in memory subsets. Rarefaction analysis demonstrated incomplete sorted-subset sequencing notwithstanding large depth. Roughly 5% was the fraction of naive CD4 clonotypes found shared across a handful of donors.

Naive CD4+ cells were CD45RA-selected; the remaining cells were memory. Assay used: immunoSEQ multiplex PCR; TCRdb lists only in-frame clones, some missing. Here the sample spans some 1.5 million clones, approximately 98% being singletons. The TCR originated in a man aged 25 to 40 in good health. Material for sequencing was naive CD4+ T cells sorted from blood. Indicated subset: CD45RA+ positively selected. The chain joins TRBV27 to TRBJ2-3; TRBD1 matches 8 bases. CDR3 DNA: TGTGCCAGCAGTTTTCGGACAGGGACAGATACGCAGTATTTT. This translates into CASSFRTGTDTQYF.